This paragraph covers one T cell receptor (beta chain) sequence. The V end was cut by 2 bases, the J end by 5 bases, with 3 bases between. This CDR3 has 11 amino acids. CDR1 is LGHNT, CDR2 FRNRAP, per germline. The sample is drawn from a study of blood T cell repertoires in COVID-19. Study summary: From T cells, B-cell-depleted T cells, or PBMCs came the material, which was cDNA or gDNA.

Participants' own reports of clinical history determined their cohort assignment. How the authors handled the data: The assay estimated nucleated cells by amplifying reference gene primers. The assay was immunoSEQ multiplex PCR, and TCRdb's table has in-frame clones only and misses some. V, J and clone size are those of that table, while D and trimming were read from the DNA. The table has 340,000 or so clones, roughly 85% seen once; the top ten hold roughly 4.2%. The TCR comes from a woman aged 35 to 49 with acute COVID-19. The specimen was PBMCs or T cells enriched from blood (not recorded which). V usage is TRBV12-5 and J usage is TRBJ2-5; D not resolved. Here the CDR3 reads CASGLRETQYF. The DNA of the CDR3 is TGTGCTAGTGGTTTGCGGGAGACCCAGTACTTC.